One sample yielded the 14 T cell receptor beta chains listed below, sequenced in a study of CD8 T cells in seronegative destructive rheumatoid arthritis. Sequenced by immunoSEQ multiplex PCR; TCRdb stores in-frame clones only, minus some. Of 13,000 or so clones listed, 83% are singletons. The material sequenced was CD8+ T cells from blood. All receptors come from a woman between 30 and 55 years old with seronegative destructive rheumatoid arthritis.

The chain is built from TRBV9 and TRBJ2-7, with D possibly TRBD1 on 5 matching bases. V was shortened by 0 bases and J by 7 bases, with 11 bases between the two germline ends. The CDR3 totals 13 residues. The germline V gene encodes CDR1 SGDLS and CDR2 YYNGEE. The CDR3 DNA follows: TGTGCCAGCAGCGTAGGGCCCGCAGGGGAGCAGTACGTC. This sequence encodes CASSVGPAGEQYV.

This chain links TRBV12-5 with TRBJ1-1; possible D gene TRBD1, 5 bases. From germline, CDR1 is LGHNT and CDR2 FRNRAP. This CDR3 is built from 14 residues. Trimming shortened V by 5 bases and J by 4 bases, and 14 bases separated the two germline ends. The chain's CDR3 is CASGPGTAVTEAFF. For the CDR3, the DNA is TGTGCTAGTGGTCCCGGGACTGCTGTCACTGAAGCTTTCTTT.

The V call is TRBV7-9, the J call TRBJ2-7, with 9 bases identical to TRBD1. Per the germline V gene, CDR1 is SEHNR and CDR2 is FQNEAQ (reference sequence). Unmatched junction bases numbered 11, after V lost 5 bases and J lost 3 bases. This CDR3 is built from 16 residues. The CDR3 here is CASSPPPGQGNYEQYF. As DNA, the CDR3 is TGTGCCAGCAGCCCACCGCCTGGACAGGGGAACTACGAGCAGTACTTC.

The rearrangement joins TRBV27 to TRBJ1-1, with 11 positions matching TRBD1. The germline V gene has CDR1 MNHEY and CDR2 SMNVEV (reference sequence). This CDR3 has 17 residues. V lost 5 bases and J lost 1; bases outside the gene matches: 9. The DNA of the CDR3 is TGTGCCAGCAGTCACATACCGGGACAGGGGGGGAACACTGAAGCTTTCTTT. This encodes CASSHIPGQGGNTEAFF.

The CDR3 here is CASSGEGPKGIIYEQYV. The CDR3, as DNA: TGTGCCAGCAGTGGGGAGGGACCTAAAGGAATCATCTACGAGCAGTACGTC. V gene TRBV28 combines with J gene TRBJ2-7, with 7 bases aligning to TRBD2. Trimming removed 5 bases from V and 3 bases from J; junction bases left unmatched: 16. The CDR3 is 17 residues long. Looked up from germline, CDR1 is MDHEN and CDR2 is SYDVKM.

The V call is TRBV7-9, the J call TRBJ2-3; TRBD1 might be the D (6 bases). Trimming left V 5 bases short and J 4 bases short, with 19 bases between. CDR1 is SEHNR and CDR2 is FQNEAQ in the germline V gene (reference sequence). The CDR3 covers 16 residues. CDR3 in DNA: TGTGCCAGCAGCCCTCCCAGGACAGCCCCCCCAGATACGCAGTATTTT. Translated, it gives CASSPPRTAPPDTQYF. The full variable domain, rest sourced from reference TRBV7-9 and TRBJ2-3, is DTGVSQNPRHKITKRGQNVTFRCDPISEHNRLYWYRQTLGQGPEFLTYFQNEAQLEKSRLLSDRFSAERPKGSFSTLEIQRTEQGDSAMYLCASSPPRTAPPDTQYFGPGTRLTVL.

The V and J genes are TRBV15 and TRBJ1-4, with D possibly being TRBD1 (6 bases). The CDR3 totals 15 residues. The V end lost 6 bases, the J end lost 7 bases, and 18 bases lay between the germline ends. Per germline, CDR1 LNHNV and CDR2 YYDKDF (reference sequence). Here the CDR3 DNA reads TGTGCCACCAGTACTACAGGGAGGGGGAGTGAAAAACTGTTTTTT. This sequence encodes CATSTTGRGSEKLFF.

CDR3 protein: CASSHNHEVEDTDTQYF. As DNA, the CDR3 is TGTGCCAGCAGTCACAACCATGAGGTCGAGGACACAGATACGCAGTATTTT. The chain joins TRBV9 to TRBJ2-3; D uncertain. From germline, CDR1 is SGDLS and CDR2 YYNGEE. The CDR3 consists of 17 residues. Trimming removed 5 bases from V and 2 bases from J, with 21 bases in between.

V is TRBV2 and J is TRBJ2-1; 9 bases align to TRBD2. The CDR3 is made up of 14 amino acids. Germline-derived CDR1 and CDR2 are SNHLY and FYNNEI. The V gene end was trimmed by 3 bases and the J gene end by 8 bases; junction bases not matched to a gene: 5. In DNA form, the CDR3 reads TGTGCCAGCAGTGACTCGCGGGGGGGCCATGAGCAGTTCTTC. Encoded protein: CASSDSRGGHEQFF.

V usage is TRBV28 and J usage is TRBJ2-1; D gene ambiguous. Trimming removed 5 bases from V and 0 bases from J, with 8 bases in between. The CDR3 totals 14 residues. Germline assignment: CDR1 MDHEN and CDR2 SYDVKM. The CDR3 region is CASSPLSSYNEQFF. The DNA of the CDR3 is TGTGCCAGCAGTCCTCTTAGCTCCTACAATGAGCAGTTCTTC. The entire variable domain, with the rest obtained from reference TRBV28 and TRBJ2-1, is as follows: DVKVTQSSRYLVKRTGEKVFLECVQDMDHENMFWYRQDPGLGLRLIYFSYDVKMKEKGDIPEGYSVSREKKERFSLILESASTNQTSMYLCASSPLSSYNEQFFGPGTRLTVL.

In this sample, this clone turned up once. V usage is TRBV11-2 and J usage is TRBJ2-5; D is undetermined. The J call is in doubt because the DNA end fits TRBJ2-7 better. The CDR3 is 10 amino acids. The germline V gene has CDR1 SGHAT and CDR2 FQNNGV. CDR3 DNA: TGTGCCAGCAGCGTAAACGAGCAGTACTTC. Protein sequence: CASSVNEQYF.

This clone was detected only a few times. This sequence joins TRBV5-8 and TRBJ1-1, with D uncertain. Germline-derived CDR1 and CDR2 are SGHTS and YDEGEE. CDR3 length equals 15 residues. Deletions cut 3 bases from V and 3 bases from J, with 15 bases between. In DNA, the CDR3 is TGTGCCAGCAGCTCCATAACGACAACGGACACTGAAGCTTTCTTT. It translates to CASSSITTTDTEAFF. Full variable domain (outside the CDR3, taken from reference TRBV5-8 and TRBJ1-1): EAGVTQSPTHLIKTRGQQATLRCSPISGHTSVYWYQQALGLGLQFLLWYDEGEERNRGNFPPRFSGRQFPNYSSELNVNALELEDSALYLCASSSITTTDTEAFFGQGTRLTVV.

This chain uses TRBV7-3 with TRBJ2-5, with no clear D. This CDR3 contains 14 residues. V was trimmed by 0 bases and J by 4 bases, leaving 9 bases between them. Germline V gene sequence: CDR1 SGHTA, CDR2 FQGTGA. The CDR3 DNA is TGTGCCAGCAGCTTAACGGGCTTCGGAGAGACCCAGTACTTC. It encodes CASSLTGFGETQYF.

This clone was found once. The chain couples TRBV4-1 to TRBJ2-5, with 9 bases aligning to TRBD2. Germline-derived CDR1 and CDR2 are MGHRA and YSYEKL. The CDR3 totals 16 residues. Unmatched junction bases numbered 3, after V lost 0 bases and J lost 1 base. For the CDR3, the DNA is TGCGCCAGCAGCCAAGAAAGCGGGGGGATCCAAGAGACCCAGTACTTC. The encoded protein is CASSQESGGIQETQYF.